Shown below are 24 T cell receptor beta chains from a single sample sequenced in a study of molecular identifiers for immune sequencing clone quantification. Via MiXCR, TCRdb re-called the PCR reads, giving one row per CDR3 protein. The data show around 100,000 distinct CDR3 sequences, about 35% seen once. Sequenced material: naive CD8+ T cells from blood, with Jurkat cell RNA spiked in. Noted subset: FACS-sorted CD8+CD4-CCR7+CD45RA+ naive T cells. The receptor source for this set is a human donor in good health. Some libraries in this study had Jurkat cell RNA spiked in.

Remarks on this clonotype: A clone one base away is much larger, so this may be a read error. The conserved phenylalanine or tryptophan normally closing the CDR3 is absent here, so this likely arose from a read error. This rearrangement joins TRBV7-9 to TRBJ1-1, with D uncertain. Per germline, CDR1 SEHNR and CDR2 FQNEAQ (reference sequence). This CDR3 contains 13 residues. The germline V and J ends were trimmed by 6 bases and 11 bases, with 19 bases remaining between them. The CDR3 DNA follows: TGTGCCAGCAGACCCTCGTCGGGCATTACGGCTTTCATT. This translates into CASRPSSGITAFI.

The table lists this clonotype with a few counts. The gene calls are TRBV20-1 and TRBJ2-3, with no clear D. Germline V gene lookup returns CDR1 DFQATT and CDR2 SNEGSKA (reference sequence). Trimming took 0 bases from V and 5 from J, leaving 18 bases between them. The CDR3 contains 16 residues. The CDR3 region has the DNA TGCAGTGCTAGAGACCCTCCCCCCCCCCTGGGAGATACGCAGTATTTT. Translating gives CSARDPPPPLGDTQYF.

V and J are TRBV7-9 and TRBJ2-3; TRBD1 aligns across 10 bases. This CDR3 region has 16 residues. Trimming cost V 2 bases and J 4 bases; bases outside gene matches: 6. The germline gives CDR1 SEHNR, CDR2 FQNEAQ (reference sequence). CDR3 coding DNA: TGTGCCAGCAGCTTAAACGACAGGGGGCAGGCAGATACGCAGTATTTT. This encodes CASSLNDRGQADTQYF.

In regard to this clonotype: This may come from a read error, since a much larger clone is one base off. The chain couples TRBV7-9 to TRBJ2-6; 10 nucleotides match TRBD1. The CDR3 is made up of 16 amino acids. Germline V gives CDR1 SEHNR, CDR2 FQNEAQ (reference sequence). CDR3 nucleotide sequence: TGTGCCAGCAGCCACGACAGGGGGCCTGGGGCCAACGTCCCGACTTTC. This gives the protein CASSHDRGPGANVPTF.

This clonotype was recorded at least ten times. The genes are TRBV7-2 and TRBJ2-1; no clear D gene. Trimming removed 5 bases from V and 10 bases from J, with 12 bases in between. Germline V gene data show CDR1 as SGHTA and CDR2 as FQGNSA. The CDR3 extends over 12 amino acids. Here the CDR3 reads CASSEVLSEQFF. CDR3 coding DNA: TGTGCCAGCAGCGAGGTACTATCCGAGCAGTTCTTC. The full variable domain, with the rest looked up from reference TRBV7-2 and TRBJ2-1, is GAGVSQSPSNKVTEKGKDVELRCDPISGHTALYWYRQSLGQGLEFLIYFQGNSAPDKSGLPSDRFSAERTGGSVSTLTIQRTQQEDSAVYLCASSEVLSEQFFGPGTRLTVL.

This clonotype was counted ten times or more. The chain links TRBV6-5 to TRBJ1-2, with D hard to call. Germline values: CDR1 MNHEY, CDR2 SVGAGI. This CDR3 has 15 amino acids. V dropped 0 bases and J dropped 6 bases, with 14 bases sitting between them. The CDR3 sequence is CASSYSIAGMDGYTF. As DNA, the CDR3 is TGTGCCAGCAGTTACTCGATAGCGGGGATGGATGGCTACACCTTC.

This clonotype was counted only a few times. The rearrangement joins TRBV19 to TRBJ2-1; D gene unclear. Between the trimmed V and J ends, which lost 6 bases and 2 bases, there was a span of 5 bases. CDR3 length: 12 amino acids. Looked up from germline, CDR1 is LNHDA and CDR2 is SQIVND (reference sequence). CDR3 bases: TGTGCCAGTAGCACCGCCTACAATGAGCAGTTCTTC. It specifies CASSTAYNEQFF. The whole variable domain, filled in from reference TRBV19 and TRBJ2-1, reads DGGITQSPKYLFRKEGQNVTLSCEQNLNHDAMYWYRQDPGQGLRLIYYSQIVNDFQKGDIAEGYSVSREKKESFPLTVTSAQKNPTAFYLCASSTAYNEQFFGPGTRLTVL.

In regard to this clonotype: This clone may be a read error of a much larger clone one base away. The chain's CDR3 is CSVQGYNQPRHF. CDR3 DNA: TGCAGCGTTCAAGGGTACAATCAGCCCCGGCATTTT. J is TRBJ1-5 and V is TRBV29-1; no firm D call. This CDR3 has 12 amino acids. The V gene's germline CDR1 is SQVTM and CDR2 ANQGSEA.

The chain links TRBV15 to TRBJ2-7, with D possibly being TRBD1 (5 bases). The V end was cut by 1 base, the J end by 0 bases, with 34 bases between. Germline-derived CDR1 and CDR2 are LNHNV and YYDKDF (reference sequence). There are 23 residues in the CDR3. This CDR3 reads CATSRARQSPTGPSSPSSYEQYF. The DNA of the CDR3 is TGTGCCACCAGCAGAGCCCGACAAAGTCCAACAGGCCCTTCCTCCCCAAGCTCCTACGAGCAGTACTTC.

This clonotype was seen a few times. This chain connects TRBV24-1 to TRBJ2-1; TRBD2 aligns across 7 bases. The germline V gene encodes CDR1 KGHDR and CDR2 SFDVKD. CDR3 length: 14 amino acids. Trimming removed 0 bases from V and 13 bases from J; junction bases left unmatched: 8. CDR3 region: CATSDLGAGVVQFF. Written as DNA, the CDR3 is TGTGCCACCAGTGATTTGGGGGCGGGGGTAGTACAGTTCTTC.

With regard to this clonotype: Given a much more abundant clone one base away, this may be a read error. This sequence joins TRBV12-3 or TRBV12-4 and TRBJ1-5; D is ambiguous. The germline V and J ends were trimmed by 11 bases and 5 bases, with 19 bases remaining between them. The CDR3 length is 14 residues. The CDR3 DNA is TGTGCCGGCACCGTAGAGGGTAAGGATCAGCCCCAGCATTTT. This sequence encodes CAGTVEGKDQPQHF.

In its sample, this clonotype was seen a few times. The gene calls are TRBV27 and TRBJ2-3; D not certain. The CDR3 is made up of 13 amino acids. CDR1 and CDR2 (germline): MNHEY, SMNVEV (reference sequence). V dropped 6 bases and J dropped 2 bases, with 9 bases sitting between them. The DNA for the CDR3 is TGTGCCAGCAGGAGCTTCCACACAGATACGCAGTATTTT. Its protein is CASRSFHTDTQYF.

This clonotype was observed many times. This chain uses TRBV6-2 or TRBV6-3 with TRBJ1-1; D not certain. V gave up 8 bases and J gave up 11 bases, with 12 bases separating them. This CDR3 has 10 residues. Germline V CDR1 and CDR2: MNHEY, SVGEGT. The CDR3 nucleotides are TGTGCCAGCTCTTTTGGTGCGGCTTTCTTT. This sequence encodes CASSFGAAFF.

This clonotype was detected ten times or more. The rearrangement links TRBV6-2 or TRBV6-3 to TRBJ2-1, with TRBD2 identical over 7 bases. V lost 7 bases and J lost 8; bases outside the gene matches: 5. The germline V gene has CDR1 MNHEY and CDR2 SVGEGT. The CDR3 runs 12 residues. The CDR3 protein is CASTAGADEQFF. In DNA, the CDR3 is TGTGCCAGCACTGCGGGAGCCGATGAGCAGTTCTTC.

About this clonotype itself: A much larger clone is a single base away; this may be a read error. The gene calls are TRBV7-3 and TRBJ2-3; possibly TRBD1 for D (6 bases). The CDR3 loop spans 14 amino acids. The germline V gene has CDR1 SGHTA and CDR2 FQGTGA. The CDR3 sequence: CAGSLTKGADTQYF. Here the CDR3 DNA reads TGTGCCGGCAGCTTAACGAAGGGGGCAGATACGCAGTATTTT.

This clonotype showed up many times. J is TRBJ2-6 and V is TRBV5-1; D may correspond to TRBD1 or TRBD2 (5 bases each). Germline CDR1 reads SGHRS; CDR2 reads YFSETQ. Deletions cut 4 bases from V and 0 bases from J, with 20 bases between. The CDR3 runs to 19 residues. CDR3 loop: CASSDGTGPAPSGANVLTF. Here the CDR3 DNA reads TGCGCCAGCAGCGACGGAACGGGGCCAGCTCCCTCTGGGGCCAACGTCCTGACTTTC.

As to this clonotype: Germline and junction disagree at one end, which may indicate a read error. The chain recombines TRBV4-2 with TRBJ1-4; 8 positions agree with TRBD1. This CDR3 is 16 amino acids long. Germline-derived CDR1 and CDR2 are LGHNA and YNFKEQ. The CDR3 DNA sequence: TGTGCCAGCAGCCAAGAGCAGGGGGCCGAGTATGAAAATCTGTTTTTT. Its protein product is CASSQEQGAEYENLFF.

This clonotype was detected once. V usage is TRBV5-1 and J usage is TRBJ2-1, with 9 bases lining up with TRBD2. After removal of 0 bases from V and 4 bases from J, the junction contained 2 bases not matched to a gene. The germline CDR1 and CDR2 sequences are SGHRS and YFSETQ. CDR3 length equals 15 residues. CDR3 amino acids: CASSLEAGGYNEQFF. The CDR3 nucleotides are TGCGCCAGCAGCTTGGAGGCGGGAGGGTACAATGAGCAGTTCTTC.

This clonotype has at least ten counts. The J gene is TRBJ1-1, the V gene TRBV7-2; no clear D. The CDR3 has 14 amino acids. Germline CDR1 is SGHTA and CDR2 is FQGNSA. Deletions cut 1 base from V and 4 bases from J, with 10 bases between. The CDR3 DNA follows: TGTGCCAGCAGCTTAGGTGGATCCTCCACTGAAGCTTTCTTT. Protein: CASSLGGSSTEAFF.

This rearrangement joins TRBV14 to TRBJ2-1, with a weak D call TRBD2 (6 bases). Trimming shortened V by 1 base and J by 12 bases, and 19 bases separated the two germline ends. This CDR3 is 15 amino acids long. Germline assignment: CDR1 SGHDN and CDR2 FVKESK. In nucleotides, the CDR3 is TGTGCCAGCAGCCAAGCTTTTGTGCGGGGTGGTGGGCAGTTCTTC. Its protein product is CASSQAFVRGGGQFF.

This clonotype was seen only a few times. The rearrangement uses TRBV5-6 and TRBJ1-3; D is uncertain. V was trimmed by 0 bases and J by 1 base, leaving 11 bases between them. From germline, CDR1 is SGHDT and CDR2 YYEEEE. CDR3 length: 16 residues. CDR3 coding DNA: TGTGCCAGCAGCTTGGGCACAGACGGATCTGGAAACACCATATATTTT. Protein product: CASSLGTDGSGNTIYF.

In its sample, this clonotype was seen many times. This chain connects TRBV7-6 to TRBJ2-7; D is perhaps TRBD1 or TRBD2 (6 bases each). Trimming cost V 5 bases and J 0 bases, with 11 bases left between them. Germline V gene sequence: CDR1 SGHVS, CDR2 FNYEAQ. The CDR3 sequence is 14 residues long. The CDR3 DNA reads TGTGCCAGCAGCCCGGGGGCGGACTCCTACGAGCAGTACTTC. Translating gives CASSPGADSYEQYF.

Note on this clonotype: A read error may explain this, as a much larger clone is one base away. The chain joins TRBV7-3 to TRBJ2-5; D possibly uses TRBD1 or TRBD2 (6 bases each). Germline CDR1 reads SGHTA; CDR2 reads FQGTGA. Deletions cut 2 bases from V and 9 bases from J, with 19 bases between. The length of the CDR3 is 15 residues. CDR3 amino acids: CASSLGGGLFEPQYF. The CDR3 bases are TGTGCCAGCAGCTTAGGAGGGGGGCTCTTTGAGCCCCAGTACTTC.

This clonotype was counted at least ten times. The chain carries TRBV6-2 or TRBV6-3 and TRBJ2-7; 7 bases map to TRBD1. Germline lookup yields CDR1 MNHEY and CDR2 SVGEGT. CDR3 length: 11 residues. J was trimmed by 4 bases and V by 9 bases; bases with no gene match: 3. CDR3 sequence (DNA): TGTGCCAGTTGGGACAGTTACGAGCAGTACTTC. The encoded protein is CASWDSYEQYF.